Shown below are 29 T cell receptor beta chains from a single sample sequenced in a study of blood T cell repertoires in COVID-19. Profiling relied on immunoSEQ multiplex PCR, and the TCRdb table lists in-frame clones only, not all of them. The sample includes roughly 75,000 clones, 85% to 90% of them seen just once. Sequenced input: peripheral blood. Receptors were obtained from a man aged 80 or over in a cohort sampled during active COVID-19.

The rearrangement links TRBV6-1 to TRBJ1-5; D possibly corresponds to TRBD1 (6 bases). Germline CDR1 MNHNS, CDR2 SASEGT. There are 15 residues in the CDR3. The V end was cut by 2 bases, the J end by 11 bases, with 19 bases between. The CDR3: CASSEITGFTGSQHF. CDR3 bases: TGTGCCAGCAGTGAAATTACAGGGTTCACGGGGTCCCAGCATTTT.

The V gene is TRBV5-1, the J gene TRBJ1-6, with no clear D. The CDR3 contains 18 residues. V was cut by 7 bases and J by 0 bases, with 20 bases left in between. Germline V gives CDR1 SGHRS, CDR2 YFSETQ. The CDR3 DNA is TGCGCCAGCCGATCGACGGGTTCGTGGTCCTCCTATAATTCACCCCTCCACTTT. This sequence encodes CASRSTGSWSSYNSPLHF.

The table lists this clone with a count of one. The chain couples TRBV11-3 to TRBJ2-1; D ambiguous. The CDR3 contains 12 residues. Germline V lookup: CDR1 SGHNT, CDR2 YENEEA. Deletions cut 3 bases from V and 6 bases from J, with 6 bases between. The CDR3 nucleotides are TGTGCCAGCAGCTTGACATCCAATGAGCAGTTCTTC. It encodes CASSLTSNEQFF.

The chain recombines TRBV3-1 (or the pseudogene TRBV3-2) with TRBJ2-3, with 13 bases that match TRBD2. Germline V CDR1 and CDR2: LGHDT, YNNKEL (reference sequence). There are 16 residues in the CDR3. Trimming removed 4 bases from V and 3 bases from J; junction bases left unmatched: 4. CDR3 protein: CASSLQTSGGTDTQYF. The CDR3, as DNA: TGTGCCAGCAGCCTCCAGACTAGCGGGGGGACAGATACGCAGTATTTT.

This clone was detected ten times or more. CDR3 nucleotides: TGTGCCACTAAGGCGGGTCAAAACACCGGGGAGCTGTTTTTT. Protein sequence: CATKAGQNTGELFF. The chain joins TRBV19 to TRBJ2-2; the D gene is possibly TRBD2 (5 bases). The CDR3 totals 14 residues. With 10 bases removed from V and 2 bases from J, the gap between germline ends came to 14 bases. Germline V CDR1 and CDR2: LNHDA, SQIVND (reference sequence).

The chain recombines TRBV18 with TRBJ1-4; tentative D call: TRBD1 (6 bases). Trimming cost V 2 bases and J 0 bases, with 16 bases left between them. Germline-derived CDR1 and CDR2 are KGHSH and LQKENI. The CDR3 extends over 18 amino acids. The CDR3 nucleotides are TGTGCCAGCTCACCATCGGCAGGGGCACCTACAACTAATGAAAAACTGTTTTTT. As protein: CASSPSAGAPTTNEKLFF.

This rearrangement joins TRBV7-2 to TRBJ2-3; 15 bases match TRBD2. The CDR3 totals 19 residues. Germline CDR1 is SGHTA and CDR2 is FQGNSA. Trimming at V came to 7 bases and at J to 1 base, leaving 12 bases not matched to a gene. The CDR3 DNA follows: TGTGCCAGCAAGCTTATAGGACTAGCGGGGGGGCTTGGCACAGATACGCAGTATTTT. This sequence encodes CASKLIGLAGGLGTDTQYF.

The rearrangement links TRBV19 to TRBJ1-6; 7 nucleotides agree with TRBD1. Germline V lookup: CDR1 LNHDA, CDR2 SQIVND (reference sequence). The length of the CDR3 is 18 residues. V shed 2 bases and J 10 bases; nucleotides not matched to a gene: 17. The CDR3 loop reads CASSIPDRAGGLNSPLHF. DNA of the CDR3: TGTGCCAGTAGTATACCCGACAGGGCAGGAGGATTAAACTCACCCCTCCACTTT. The whole variable domain, filled in from reference TRBV19 and TRBJ1-6, reads DGGITQSPKYLFRKEGQNVTLSCEQNLNHDAMYWYRQDPGQGLRLIYYSQIVNDFQKGDIAEGYSVSREKKESFPLTVTSAQKNPTAFYLCASSIPDRAGGLNSPLHFGNGTRLTVT.

This rearrangement joins TRBV6-5 to TRBJ2-3; a weak D match, TRBD2 (5 bases). The CDR3 loop spans 16 amino acids. Per germline, CDR1 MNHEY and CDR2 SVGAGI. V dropped 0 bases and J dropped 8 bases, with 18 bases sitting between them. The CDR3 sequence: CASSYSTPAEASTQYF. CDR3 DNA sequence: TGTGCCAGCAGTTACTCGACGCCAGCGGAGGCCAGTACGCAGTATTTT.

The V call is TRBV19, the J call TRBJ2-1, with 8 bases identical to TRBD1. The CDR3 runs to 13 residues. Germline V gene data show CDR1 as LNHDA and CDR2 as SQIVND (reference sequence). V shed 0 bases and J 15 bases; nucleotides not matched to a gene: 7. This CDR3 is CASSIERTGNLFF. Here the CDR3 DNA reads TGTGCCAGTAGTATAGAGCGGACAGGGAATTTGTTCTTC.

This clone is a singleton in its sample. The chain links TRBV10-3 to TRBJ1-4, with 8 nucleotides matching TRBD1. Germline lookup yields CDR1 ENHRY and CDR2 SYGVKD. V was clipped by 0 bases and J by 5 bases; unmatched bases: 5. This CDR3 has 16 amino acids. DNA of the CDR3: TGTGCCATCAGTGAGTCGCCAGGGGGCAACAATGAAAAACTGTTTTTT. It yields the protein CAISESPGGNNEKLFF.

The V call is TRBV12-3 or TRBV12-4, the J call TRBJ1-1; D is unresolved. Trimming pared 7 bases from V and 7 bases from J, leaving 13 bases between. The CDR3 totals 12 residues. The CDR3, as DNA: TGTGCCAGCACTCGAGGGCAAGGTGAAGCTTTCTTT. It codes for CASTRGQGEAFF.

The chain links TRBV19 to TRBJ2-6; 8 bases map to TRBD2. The length of the CDR3 is 16 residues. Germline trimming cut 4 bases from V and 3 bases from J; bases unmatched to any gene: 5. Germline lookup yields CDR1 LNHDA and CDR2 SQIVND (reference sequence). CDR3 sequence (DNA): TGTGCCAGTAGTAACCCCCGGGGGGGTGGGGCCAACGTCCTGACTTTC. This encodes CASSNPRGGGANVLTF.

The chain combines TRBV4-3 with TRBJ2-5, with 11 bases identical to TRBD2. Germline CDR1 LGHNA, CDR2 YSLEER. The ends lost 0 bases at V and 2 bases at J; junction bases unmatched: 8. This CDR3 has 18 amino acids. CDR3 sequence: CASSQDGLAGGSQETQYF. The CDR3 bases are TGCGCCAGCAGCCAAGATGGGCTAGCGGGGGGTAGTCAAGAGACCCAGTACTTC.

V usage is TRBV18 and J usage is TRBJ2-7, with TRBD1 matching 10 bases. The CDR3 sequence is 14 residues long. With 3 bases clipped from V and 3 bases from J, the junction kept 2 bases outside the gene matches. The germline CDR1 and CDR2 sequences are KGHSH and LQKENI. The CDR3 DNA follows: TGTGCCAGCTCACCCGGGACAGGGGACTACGAGCAGTACTTC. It specifies CASSPGTGDYEQYF. The full variable domain, rest sourced from reference TRBV18 and TRBJ2-7, is NAGVMQNPRHLVRRRGQEARLRCSPMKGHSHVYWYRQLPEEGLKFMVYLQKENIIDESGMPKERFSAEFPKEGPSILRIQQVVRGDSAAYFCASSPGTGDYEQYFGPGTRLTVT.

The genes are TRBV5-5 and TRBJ2-1; D is possibly TRBD1 (6 bases). Trimming took 4 bases from V and 3 from J, leaving 14 bases between them. CDR3 size: 15 residues. The germline V gene has CDR1 SGHKS and CDR2 YYEKEE (reference sequence). CDR3 sequence (DNA): TGTGCCAGCAGCAACCTGGGACAAATCTACAATGAGCAGTTCTTC. It codes for CASSNLGQIYNEQFF.

The sample holds one count of this clone. V and J are TRBV29-1 and TRBJ1-4; no clear D gene. Germline V gene lookup returns CDR1 SQVTM and CDR2 ANQGSEA. Trimming removed 4 bases at V and 7 bases at J, with 10 bases between. The CDR3 has 12 amino acids. The CDR3 region is CSVALTGEKLFF. The CDR3 DNA reads as TGCAGCGTTGCGCTAACGGGTGAAAAACTGTTTTTT.

This clone has just one count. The chain employs TRBV11-3 and TRBJ2-7; perhaps TRBD1 as D (6 bases). The germline CDR1 and CDR2 sequences are SGHNT and YENEEA. CDR3 length: 12 residues. The ends were cut back, 1 base at V and 7 bases at J, with 8 bases in the middle. CDR3 protein: CASSLGQGEQYF. For the CDR3, the DNA is TGTGCCAGCAGCTTAGGTCAGGGGGAGCAGTACTTC.

The V call is TRBV28, the J call TRBJ1-3; D perhaps matches TRBD1 (6 bases). The CDR3 has 14 residues. V was trimmed by 3 bases and J by 4 bases, leaving 10 bases between them. Germline V gene lookup returns CDR1 MDHEN and CDR2 SYDVKM. Here the CDR3 reads CASSFPGEGNTIYF. The CDR3 coding sequence is TGTGCCAGCAGTTTCCCAGGGGAGGGAAACACCATATATTTT.

This sequence joins TRBV19 and TRBJ1-4, with a weak D call TRBD1 (6 bases). CDR3 length equals 15 residues. Trimming removed 7 bases at V and 6 bases at J, with 18 bases between. Per germline, CDR1 LNHDA and CDR2 SQIVND (reference sequence). In DNA, the CDR3 is TGTGCCAGTAAGTTAGGAACAGGGCGTGATGAAAAACTGTTTTTT. Translated: CASKLGTGRDEKLFF.

The chain couples TRBV5-1 to TRBJ1-2; 8 bases fit TRBD1. The ends lost 4 bases at V and 8 bases at J; junction bases unmatched: 7. The V gene's germline CDR1 is SGHRS and CDR2 YFSETQ. The CDR3 consists of 13 residues. This chain's CDR3 is CASSNGQGPGYTF. The CDR3 DNA follows: TGCGCCAGCAGCAACGGACAGGGCCCAGGCTACACCTTC.

The chain recombines TRBV3-1 (or the pseudogene TRBV3-2) with TRBJ1-4; D may be TRBD1 (5 bases). The CDR3 covers 13 residues. The germline CDR1 and CDR2 sequences are LGHDT and YNNKEL (reference sequence). V lost 1 base to trimming and J lost 7 bases, with 7 bases between them. Here the CDR3 DNA reads TGTGCCAGCAGCCAAGTCACAGGTGAAAAACTGTTTTTT. The encoded protein is CASSQVTGEKLFF.

The gene calls are TRBV6-5 and TRBJ2-1; no reliable D call. Trimming shortened V by 4 bases and J by 3 bases, and 13 bases separated the two germline ends. The CDR3 contains 15 residues. CDR1 MNHEY and CDR2 SVGAGI come from the germline V gene. DNA of the CDR3: TGTGCCAGCAGTTCTTTAGCTAGAAACTACAATGAGCAGTTCTTC. Its translation is CASSSLARNYNEQFF.

This clone was picked up one time. The chain uses TRBV28 and TRBJ2-4; a weak D match, TRBD1 (6 bases). The V gene lost 5 bases and the J gene lost 0 bases, with 11 bases spanning the gap. Per germline, CDR1 MDHEN and CDR2 SYDVKM. This CDR3 region has 15 residues. CDR3 DNA sequence: TGTGCCAGCAGTCCACAGGGATTAGCCAAAAACATTCAGTACTTC. It specifies CASSPQGLAKNIQYF.

V is TRBV6-1 and J is TRBJ1-5; D is ambiguous. CDR3 size: 13 residues. Between the trimmed V and J ends, which lost 2 bases and 7 bases, there was a span of 9 bases. CDR1 is MNHNS, CDR2 SASEGT, per germline. DNA of the CDR3: TGTGCCAGCAGTGAACAGGATCAGCAGCCCCAGCATTTT. Its protein is CASSEQDQQPQHF.

The chain links TRBV6-5 to TRBJ1-2, with TRBD1 matching over 8 bases. The CDR3 runs to 14 residues. The J segment lost 1 base and the V segment lost 5 bases, leaving 3 bases of the junction unmatched. Germline lookup yields CDR1 MNHEY and CDR2 SVGAGI. CDR3 nucleotides: TGTGCCAGCAGTATGGACAGGGATAACTATGGCTACACCTTC. The encoded protein is CASSMDRDNYGYTF.

The chain joins TRBV9 to TRBJ2-2; D is possibly TRBD1 (6 bases). The CDR3 runs 16 residues. Germline loops: CDR1 SGDLS, CDR2 YYNGEE. Between the trimmed V and J ends, which lost 0 bases and 1 base, there was a span of 10 bases. The CDR3 loop reads CASSVGGGRNTGELFF. CDR3 bases: TGTGCCAGCAGCGTAGGTGGGGGCAGGAACACCGGGGAGCTGTTTTTT.

V is TRBV5-1 and J is TRBJ2-3, with TRBD2 identical over 9 bases. CDR1 and CDR2 (germline): SGHRS, YFSETQ. The CDR3 runs 16 residues. Trimming cost V 0 bases and J 3 bases; bases outside gene matches: 5. The CDR3 sequence is CASSLDSGGGTDTQYF. The CDR3 nucleotides are TGCGCCAGCAGCTTGGATAGCGGGGGAGGGACAGATACGCAGTATTTT.

V and J are TRBV19 and TRBJ1-2; D ambiguous. Between the trimmed V and J ends, which lost 5 bases and 5 bases, there was a span of 9 bases. The CDR3 has 12 amino acids. CDR1 is LNHDA and CDR2 is SQIVND in the germline V gene (reference sequence). The CDR3 is CASSFSGYGYTF. CDR3 bases: TGTGCCAGTAGTTTTTCAGGATATGGCTACACCTTC.